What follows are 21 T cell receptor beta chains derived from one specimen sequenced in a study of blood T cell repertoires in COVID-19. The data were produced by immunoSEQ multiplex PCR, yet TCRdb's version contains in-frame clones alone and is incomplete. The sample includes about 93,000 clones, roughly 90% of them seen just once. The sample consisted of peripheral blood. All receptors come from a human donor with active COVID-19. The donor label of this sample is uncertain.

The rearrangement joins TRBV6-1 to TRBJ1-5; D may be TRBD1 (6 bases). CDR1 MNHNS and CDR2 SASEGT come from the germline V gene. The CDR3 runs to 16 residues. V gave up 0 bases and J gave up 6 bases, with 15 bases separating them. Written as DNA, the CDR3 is TGTGCCAGCAGTGAAGCACTATTGGACAGAATTCAGCCCCAGCATTTT. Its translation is CASSEALLDRIQPQHF.

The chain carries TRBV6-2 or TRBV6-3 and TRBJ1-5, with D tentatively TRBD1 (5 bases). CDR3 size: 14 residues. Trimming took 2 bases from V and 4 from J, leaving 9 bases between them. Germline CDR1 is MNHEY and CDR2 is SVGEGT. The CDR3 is CASSYAGSNQPQHF. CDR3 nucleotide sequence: TGTGCCAGCAGTTACGCAGGGTCTAATCAGCCCCAGCATTTT.

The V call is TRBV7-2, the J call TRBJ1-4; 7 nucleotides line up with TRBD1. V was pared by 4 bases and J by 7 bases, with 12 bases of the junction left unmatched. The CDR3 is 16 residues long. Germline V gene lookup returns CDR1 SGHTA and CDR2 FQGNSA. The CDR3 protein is CASSSQPTGPGEKLFF. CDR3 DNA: TGTGCCAGCAGCTCCCAGCCGACAGGGCCCGGTGAAAAACTGTTTTTT.

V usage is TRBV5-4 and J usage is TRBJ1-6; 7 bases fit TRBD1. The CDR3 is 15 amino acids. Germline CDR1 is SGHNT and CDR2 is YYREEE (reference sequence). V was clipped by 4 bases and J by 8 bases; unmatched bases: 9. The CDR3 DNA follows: TGTGCCAGCAGCCTACCGGGACAGAATTATTCACCCCTCCACTTT. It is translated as CASSLPGQNYSPLHF.

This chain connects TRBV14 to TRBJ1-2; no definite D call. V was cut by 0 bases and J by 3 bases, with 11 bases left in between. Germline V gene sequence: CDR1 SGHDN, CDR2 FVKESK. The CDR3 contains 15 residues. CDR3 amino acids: CASSQDFGSHYGYTF. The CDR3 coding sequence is TGTGCCAGCAGCCAAGATTTTGGGAGTCACTATGGCTACACCTTC.

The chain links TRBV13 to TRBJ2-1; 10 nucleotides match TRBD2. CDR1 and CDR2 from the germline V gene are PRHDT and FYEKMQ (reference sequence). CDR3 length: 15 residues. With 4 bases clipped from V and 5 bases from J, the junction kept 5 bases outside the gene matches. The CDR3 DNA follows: TGTGCCAGCAGCTCTTGGACTAGCGGAAACAATGAGCAGTTCTTC. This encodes CASSSWTSGNNEQFF.

CDR3 sequence reads: CASSLVLPEQYF. CDR3 in DNA: TGTGCCAGCAGCTTAGTTCTTCCCGAGCAGTACTTC. V usage is TRBV7-2 and J usage is TRBJ2-7; D unclear. CDR3 length: 12 amino acids. The V gene lost 1 base and the J gene lost 6 bases, with 7 bases spanning the gap. Germline V CDR1 and CDR2: SGHTA, FQGNSA.

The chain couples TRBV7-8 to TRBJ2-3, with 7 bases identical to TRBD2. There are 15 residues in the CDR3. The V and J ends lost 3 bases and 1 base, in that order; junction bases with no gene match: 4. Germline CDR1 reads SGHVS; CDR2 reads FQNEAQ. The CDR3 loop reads CASSLSSGRTDTQYF. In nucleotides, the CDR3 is TGTGCCAGCAGCTTGTCTAGCGGCCGCACAGATACGCAGTATTTT.

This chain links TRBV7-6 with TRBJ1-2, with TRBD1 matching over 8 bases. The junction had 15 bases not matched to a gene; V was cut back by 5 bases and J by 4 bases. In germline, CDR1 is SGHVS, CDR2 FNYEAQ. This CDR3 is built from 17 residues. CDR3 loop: CASSQTIGQGLGYGYTF. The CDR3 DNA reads TGTGCCAGCAGCCAAACGATAGGACAGGGCCTGGGCTATGGCTACACCTTC.

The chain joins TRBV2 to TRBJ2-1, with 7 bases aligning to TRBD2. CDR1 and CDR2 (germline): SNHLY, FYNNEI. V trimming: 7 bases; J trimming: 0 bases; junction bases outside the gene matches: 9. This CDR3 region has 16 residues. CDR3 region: CASTGLGGSSYNEQFF. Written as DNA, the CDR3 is TGTGCCAGCACGGGGTTGGGGGGGAGCTCCTACAATGAGCAGTTCTTC.

CDR3 DNA sequence: TGTGCCAGCAGCAATGACAGGGGGGACCTGAAGTTCTTC. It is translated as CASSNDRGDLKFF. The genes are TRBV21-1 and TRBJ2-1; the D call TRBD1 from the table was never checked on the DNA. TRBV21-1 is assigned pseudogene status. The CDR3 totals 13 residues.

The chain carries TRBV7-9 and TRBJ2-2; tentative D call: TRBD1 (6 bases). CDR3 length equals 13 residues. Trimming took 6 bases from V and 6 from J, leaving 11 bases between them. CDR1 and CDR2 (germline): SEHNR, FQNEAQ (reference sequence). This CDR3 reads CASSGQIAGELFF. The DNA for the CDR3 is TGTGCCAGCAGTGGACAGATAGCCGGGGAGCTGTTTTTT.

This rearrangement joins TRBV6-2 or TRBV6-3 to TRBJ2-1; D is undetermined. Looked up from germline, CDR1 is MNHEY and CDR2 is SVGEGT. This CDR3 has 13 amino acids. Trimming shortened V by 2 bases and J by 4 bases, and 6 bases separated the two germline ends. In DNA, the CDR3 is TGTGCCAGCAGTTACGACACATACAATGAGCAGTTCTTC. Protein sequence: CASSYDTYNEQFF.

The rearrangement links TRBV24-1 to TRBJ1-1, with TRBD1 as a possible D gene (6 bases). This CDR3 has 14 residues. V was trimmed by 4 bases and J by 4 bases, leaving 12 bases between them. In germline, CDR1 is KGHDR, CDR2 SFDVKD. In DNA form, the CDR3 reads TGTGCCACCAGTGAGCGTGGCAGGGGCACTGAAGCTTTCTTT. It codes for CATSERGRGTEAFF.

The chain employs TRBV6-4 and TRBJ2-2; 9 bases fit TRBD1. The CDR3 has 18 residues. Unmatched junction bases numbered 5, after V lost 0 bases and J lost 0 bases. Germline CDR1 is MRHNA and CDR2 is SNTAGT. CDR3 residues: CASSDSPWTGANTGELFF. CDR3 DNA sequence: TGTGCCAGCAGTGACTCGCCTTGGACAGGGGCGAACACCGGGGAGCTGTTTTTT.

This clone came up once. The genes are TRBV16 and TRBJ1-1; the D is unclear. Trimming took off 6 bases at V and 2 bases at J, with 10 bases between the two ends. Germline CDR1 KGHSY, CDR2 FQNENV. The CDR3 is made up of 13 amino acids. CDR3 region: CASRNSENTEAFF. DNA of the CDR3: TGTGCCAGCAGAAACAGTGAAAACACTGAAGCTTTCTTT.

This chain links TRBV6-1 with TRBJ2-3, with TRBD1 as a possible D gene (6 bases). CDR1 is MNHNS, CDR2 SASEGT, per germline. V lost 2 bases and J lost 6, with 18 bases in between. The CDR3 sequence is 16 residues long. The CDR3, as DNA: TGTGCCAGCAGTGAAATCCAGGGGCCCTCTGGGGATACGCAGTATTTT. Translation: CASSEIQGPSGDTQYF.

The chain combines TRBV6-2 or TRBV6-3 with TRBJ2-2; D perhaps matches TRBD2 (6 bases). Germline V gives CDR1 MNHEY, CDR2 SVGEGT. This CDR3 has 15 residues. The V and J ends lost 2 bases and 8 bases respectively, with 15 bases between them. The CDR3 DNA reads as TGTGCCAGCAGTTACGGCGGGACTTCGTCAGGGGAGCTGTTTTTT. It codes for CASSYGGTSSGELFF.

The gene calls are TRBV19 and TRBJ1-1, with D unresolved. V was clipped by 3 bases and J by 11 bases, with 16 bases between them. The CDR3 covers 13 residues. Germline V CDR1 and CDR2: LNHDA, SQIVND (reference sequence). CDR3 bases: TGTGCCAGTAGTATCTCTACAGACCCTGTTGCTTTCTTT. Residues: CASSISTDPVAFF. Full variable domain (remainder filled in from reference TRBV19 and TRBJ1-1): DGGITQSPKYLFRKEGQNVTLSCEQNLNHDAMYWYRQDPGQGLRLIYYSQIVNDFQKGDIAEGYSVSREKKESFPLTVTSAQKNPTAFYLCASSISTDPVAFFGQGTRLTVV.

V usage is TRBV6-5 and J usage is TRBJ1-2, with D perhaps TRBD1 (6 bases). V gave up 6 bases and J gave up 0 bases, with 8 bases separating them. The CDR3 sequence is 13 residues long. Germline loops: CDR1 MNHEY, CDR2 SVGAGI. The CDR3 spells CASRRTANYGYTF. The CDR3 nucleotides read TGTGCCAGCAGAAGGACAGCTAACTATGGCTACACCTTC.

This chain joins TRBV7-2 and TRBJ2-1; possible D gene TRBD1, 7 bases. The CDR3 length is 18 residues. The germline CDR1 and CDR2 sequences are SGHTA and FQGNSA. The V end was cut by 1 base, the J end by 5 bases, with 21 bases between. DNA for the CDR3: TGTGCCAGCAGCTTAGTAGCACGGTGGGCAGGGGGGAACAATGAGCAGTTCTTC. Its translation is CASSLVARWAGGNNEQFF.